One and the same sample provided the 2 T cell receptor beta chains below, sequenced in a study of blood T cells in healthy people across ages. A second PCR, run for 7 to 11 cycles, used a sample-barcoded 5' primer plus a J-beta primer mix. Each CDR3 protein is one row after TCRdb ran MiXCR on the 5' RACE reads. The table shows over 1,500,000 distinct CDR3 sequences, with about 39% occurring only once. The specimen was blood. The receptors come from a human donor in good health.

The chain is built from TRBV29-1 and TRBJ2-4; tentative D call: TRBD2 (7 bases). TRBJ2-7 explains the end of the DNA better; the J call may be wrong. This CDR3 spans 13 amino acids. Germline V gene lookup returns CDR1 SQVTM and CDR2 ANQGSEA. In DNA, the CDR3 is TGCAGCGACCCATGGGGGGGGCCTGACGAGCAGTACTTC. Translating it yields CSDPWGGPDEQYF.

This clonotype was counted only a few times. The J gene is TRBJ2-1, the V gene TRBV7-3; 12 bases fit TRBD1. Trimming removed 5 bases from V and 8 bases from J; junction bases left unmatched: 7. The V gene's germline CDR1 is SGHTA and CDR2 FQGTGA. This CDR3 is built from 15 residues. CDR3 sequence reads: CASSRSGQGADEQFF. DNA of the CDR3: TGTGCCAGCAGCCGATCGGGACAGGGGGCTGATGAGCAGTTCTTC.